Below are 30 T cell receptor beta chains sequenced from a single sample in a study of a mutant IDH1 vaccine in newly diagnosed glioma. TCRdb's copy holds only in-frame clones and misses some; the assay was immunoSEQ multiplex PCR. Of some 27,000 clones in the sample, about 77% were seen once. Time point given: week 5, during vaccination. In every dose of vaccine, 300 ug of mutant IDH1 20-mer peptide was given alongside topical imiquimod. Their specific antigens are unknown. Sample: PBMCs, taken from a glioma patient whose treatment included an IDH1 peptide vaccine. These receptor sequences come from a man in his forties or fifties with glioma.

This chain connects TRBV11-3 to TRBJ2-6; 7 positions match TRBD2. J gave up 4 bases and V 1 base, and 7 bases lay outside the gene matches. The CDR3 covers 17 residues. Germline assignment: CDR1 SGHNT and CDR2 YENEEA. The CDR3 sequence is CASSLVGGITGANVLTF. The CDR3 nucleotides are TGTGCCAGCAGCTTAGTGGGAGGGATTACCGGGGCCAACGTCCTGACTTTC.

The chain recombines TRBV19 with TRBJ1-2, with a weak D call TRBD1 (5 bases). Trimming stripped 4 bases from V and 2 bases from J, with 14 bases between. Germline V CDR1 and CDR2: LNHDA, SQIVND (reference sequence). The CDR3 runs 15 residues. CDR3 loop: CASSTVTGGNYGYTF. The CDR3 DNA sequence: TGTGCCAGTAGTACCGTCACAGGAGGGAACTATGGCTACACCTTC. The full variable domain, with the rest looked up from reference TRBV19 and TRBJ1-2, is DGGITQSPKYLFRKEGQNVTLSCEQNLNHDAMYWYRQDPGQGLRLIYYSQIVNDFQKGDIAEGYSVSREKKESFPLTVTSAQKNPTAFYLCASSTVTGGNYGYTFGSGTRLTVV.

The gene calls are TRBV9 and TRBJ2-1, with TRBD2 matching over 11 bases. Losses at the gene ends were 3 bases for V and 1 base for J; bases not matched to a gene: 9. The CDR3 spans 18 residues. CDR1 is SGDLS and CDR2 is YYNGEE in the germline V gene. CDR3 coding DNA: TGTGCCAGCAGCGCCACAACTAGCGGGAGTTGGTCCTACAATGAGCAGTTCTTC. This translates into CASSATTSGSWSYNEQFF.

The chain employs TRBV11-2 and TRBJ2-4, with D unclear. CDR3 length: 14 residues. Trimming removed 1 base from V and 5 bases from J, with 9 bases in between. Germline loops: CDR1 SGHAT, CDR2 FQNNGV. The CDR3 spells CASSLVDTQNIQYF. In DNA form, the CDR3 reads TGTGCCAGCAGCTTAGTTGACACCCAAAACATTCAGTACTTC.

This sequence joins TRBV6-1 and TRBJ1-6, with D possibly TRBD1 on 6 matching bases. CDR1 and CDR2 from the germline V gene are MNHNS and SASEGT. The CDR3 runs 15 residues. V gave up 1 base and J gave up 4 bases, with 8 bases separating them. The CDR3 reads CASSEEGGYNSPLHF. DNA for the CDR3: TGTGCCAGCAGTGAAGAGGGGGGGTATAATTCACCCCTCCACTTT.

The chain joins TRBV27 to TRBJ2-1; 14 bases are a match to TRBD2. The V and J ends lost 3 bases and 14 bases, in that order; junction bases with no gene match: 15. The CDR3 is made up of 17 amino acids. Germline CDR1 reads MNHEY; CDR2 reads SMNVEV (reference sequence). The CDR3 is CASSFLTSGRAGGNEFF. The CDR3 DNA sequence: TGTGCCAGCAGTTTCCTGACTAGCGGGAGGGCGGGGGGCAACGAGTTCTTC.

This clone showed up just a few times. The gene calls are TRBV7-9 and TRBJ2-1; possibly TRBD2 for D (5 bases). The CDR3 loop spans 14 amino acids. The V gene lost 4 bases and the J gene lost 3 bases, with 10 bases spanning the gap. Germline CDR1 and CDR2: SEHNR and FQNEAQ (reference sequence). DNA of the CDR3: TGTGCCAGCAGCTCGGAGGACGGCTACAATGAGCAGTTCTTC. Residues: CASSSEDGYNEQFF.

The chain joins TRBV7-6 to TRBJ2-1; D gene unclear. The CDR3 totals 15 residues. V lost 0 bases, J lost 1 base, and 7 bases lay in between. The germline V gene encodes CDR1 SGHVS and CDR2 FNYEAQ. The CDR3 reads CASSLAQLSYNEQFF. CDR3 in DNA: TGTGCCAGCAGCTTAGCGCAGCTGTCCTACAATGAGCAGTTCTTC.

The J gene is TRBJ2-3, the V gene TRBV19, with 8 bases identical to TRBD2. CDR1 is LNHDA and CDR2 is SQIVND in the germline V gene (reference sequence). The length of the CDR3 is 17 residues. J was trimmed by 3 bases and V by 5 bases; bases with no gene match: 13. CDR3 region: CASSPERGRDGTDTQYF. DNA of the CDR3: TGTGCCAGTAGTCCTGAGCGGGGGAGGGATGGGACAGATACGCAGTATTTT.

The chain joins TRBV28 to TRBJ1-5, with 8 bases lining up with TRBD1. CDR1 is MDHEN and CDR2 is SYDVKM in the germline V gene. The CDR3 runs to 14 residues. V dropped 7 bases and J dropped 5; count of bases not matched to a gene: 7. CDR3: CASKRQGSDQPQHF. The CDR3 nucleotides read TGTGCCAGCAAGAGACAGGGGAGTGATCAGCCCCAGCATTTT.

By share, this clone counts as medium-sized. The chain combines TRBV9 with TRBJ2-1; weak D call: TRBD2 (7 bases). Trimming pared 4 bases from V and 0 bases from J, leaving 14 bases between. The germline gives CDR1 SGDLS, CDR2 YYNGEE. The CDR3 length is 16 residues. CDR3 loop: CASSREGDLSYNEQFF. The DNA of the CDR3 is TGTGCCAGCAGCAGGGAGGGGGATCTCTCCTACAATGAGCAGTTCTTC.

This clone was found a few times. The rearrangement uses TRBV5-8 and TRBJ1-6; D is undetermined. Trimming stripped 0 bases from V and 7 bases from J, with 14 bases between. Germline V gene lookup returns CDR1 SGHTS and CDR2 YDEGEE. This CDR3 comprises 16 residues. The CDR3, as DNA: TGTGCCAGCAGCTTGGCCTCCCCTTTTTACAATTCACCCCTCCACTTT. This encodes CASSLASPFYNSPLHF.

V and J are TRBV4-1 and TRBJ1-2, with TRBD1 as a possible D gene (5 bases). The length of the CDR3 is 15 residues. Germline CDR1 reads MGHRA; CDR2 reads YSYEKL. The V end was cut by 2 bases, the J end by 2 bases, with 12 bases between. The CDR3 protein is CASSQRDGLNYGYTF. In DNA form, the CDR3 reads TGCGCCAGCAGCCAACGGGACGGATTAAACTATGGCTACACCTTC.

This chain links TRBV19 with TRBJ2-7; 11 positions agree with TRBD1. Germline V gene lookup returns CDR1 LNHDA and CDR2 SQIVND (reference sequence). The CDR3 has 15 residues. J lost 5 bases, V lost 4 bases, and 7 bases had no gene match. CDR3 protein: CASSTGTGGVHEQYF. CDR3 nucleotide sequence: TGTGCCAGTAGTACAGGGACAGGGGGGGTCCACGAGCAGTACTTC.

The rearrangement joins TRBV7-9 to TRBJ2-1; 7 positions match TRBD1. The germline gives CDR1 SEHNR, CDR2 FQNEAQ (reference sequence). V shed 6 bases, J shed 1 base, and the junction held 9 bases outside the gene matches. This CDR3 is 16 amino acids long. Here the CDR3 reads CASSYTGVLSYNEQFF. The CDR3 DNA reads TGTGCCAGCAGTTACACAGGGGTTTTATCCTACAATGAGCAGTTCTTC.

This chain joins TRBV4-1 and TRBJ2-7; TRBD2 is a possible D gene (6 bases). The ends were cut back, 0 bases at V and 0 bases at J, with 12 bases in the middle. The CDR3 is 16 amino acids. CDR1 and CDR2 from the germline V gene are MGHRA and YSYEKL. The CDR3 loop is CASSQDRRESSYEQYF. The CDR3 DNA reads TGCGCCAGCAGCCAAGATCGACGGGAGAGCTCCTACGAGCAGTACTTC.

Only a few counts were recorded for this clone. V and J are TRBV6-1 and TRBJ1-5, with D unresolved. Between the trimmed V and J ends, which lost 2 bases and 5 bases, there was a span of 13 bases. From germline, CDR1 is MNHNS and CDR2 SASEGT. The CDR3 is 15 amino acids. The CDR3 region is CASSELGSGYQPQHF. For the CDR3, the DNA is TGTGCCAGCAGTGAATTGGGGTCTGGATATCAGCCCCAGCATTTT.

The V call is TRBV6-4, the J call TRBJ1-1; D is unresolved. From germline, CDR1 is MRHNA and CDR2 SNTAGT. The V and J ends lost 6 bases and 2 bases respectively, with 10 bases between them. The CDR3 extends over 13 amino acids. This chain's CDR3 is CASSSASNTEAFF. For the CDR3, the DNA is TGTGCCAGCAGCTCAGCCTCAAACACTGAAGCTTTCTTT.

The J gene is TRBJ1-1, the V gene TRBV18; 7 bases line up with TRBD1. This CDR3 has 14 residues. V was pared by 6 bases and J by 1 base, with 5 bases of the junction left unmatched. Germline loops: CDR1 KGHSH, CDR2 LQKENI. The CDR3 spells CASSAGQTNTEAFF. In DNA, the CDR3 is TGTGCCAGCTCTGCGGGACAGACGAACACTGAAGCTTTCTTT.

V gene TRBV15 combines with J gene TRBJ2-1; 8 bases agree with TRBD1. V was pared by 0 bases and J by 6 bases, with 7 bases of the junction left unmatched. The germline V gene encodes CDR1 LNHNV and CDR2 YYDKDF (reference sequence). This CDR3 region has 16 residues. Here the CDR3 reads CATSRDQGQGSNEQFF. In DNA, the CDR3 is TGTGCCACCAGCAGAGATCAAGGACAGGGATCCAATGAGCAGTTCTTC.

V and J are TRBV2 and TRBJ1-5, with 9 bases that match TRBD1. Germline values: CDR1 SNHLY, CDR2 FYNNEI. The CDR3 is 11 residues long. V lost 7 bases to trimming and J lost 11 bases; unmatched junction nucleotides: 3. The CDR3 sequence: CASTTGGAQHF. The CDR3 DNA is TGTGCCAGCACGACAGGGGGAGCCCAGCATTTT.

This clone is a singleton in its sample. The rearrangement joins TRBV19 to TRBJ2-6, with 9 nucleotides matching TRBD2. The V and J ends lost 5 bases and 4 bases, in that order; junction bases with no gene match: 18. The germline V gene has CDR1 LNHDA and CDR2 SQIVND (reference sequence). The CDR3 is 20 amino acids. The CDR3 is CASSLGGRAGRLSGANVLTF. The CDR3 DNA reads as TGTGCCAGTAGTCTCGGCGGGAGGGCCGGCCGTCTTAGCGGGGCCAACGTCCTGACTTTC.

The gene calls are TRBV11-1 and TRBJ2-1; D gene ambiguous. Germline V gives CDR1 SGHAT, CDR2 FQDESV (reference sequence). This CDR3 comprises 14 residues. V shed 5 bases and J shed 4 bases, with 12 bases lying between them. The CDR3 region is CASSLVRGYNEQFF. The DNA for the CDR3 is TGTGCCAGCAGCCTTGTCCGCGGTTACAATGAGCAGTTCTTC.

This rearrangement joins TRBV5-1 to TRBJ2-5; D not certain. CDR1 SGHRS and CDR2 YFSETQ come from the germline V gene. The CDR3 has 16 amino acids. V was clipped by 1 base and J by 4 bases, with 17 bases between them. CDR3 residues: CASSLRSDFRGETQYF. Here the CDR3 DNA reads TGCGCCAGCAGCTTGCGCTCTGACTTCCGTGGAGAGACCCAGTACTTC.

The rearrangement uses TRBV19 and TRBJ1-2, with 7 bases matching TRBD1. J was trimmed by 5 bases and V by 3 bases; bases with no gene match: 6. This CDR3 has 14 residues. CDR1 LNHDA and CDR2 SQIVND come from the germline V gene (reference sequence). The DNA for the CDR3 is TGTGCCAGTAGTATTCTGGCAGGGGGTTATGGCTACACCTTC. It yields the protein CASSILAGGYGYTF.

This clone was found a few times. This chain connects TRBV7-8 to TRBJ1-4; the D gene is possibly TRBD1 (5 bases). CDR3 length equals 15 residues. Per germline, CDR1 SGHVS and CDR2 FQNEAQ. Trimming cost V 0 bases and J 6 bases, with 11 bases left between them. The DNA for the CDR3 is TGTGCCAGCAGCTTAGCCGGGGCCGCTGATGAAAAACTGTTTTTT. It codes for CASSLAGAADEKLFF.

V and J are TRBV6-1 and TRBJ1-5; perhaps TRBD1 as D (6 bases). V was cut by 7 bases and J by 7 bases, with 20 bases left in between. There are 15 residues in the CDR3. From germline, CDR1 is MNHNS and CDR2 SASEGT. The CDR3 DNA is TGTGCCAGCACCGAGAGGGGGGAACCCTGGCAGCCCCAGCATTTT. Amino acids: CASTERGEPWQPQHF.

This clone turned up a few times. The chain combines TRBV6-1 with TRBJ2-1, with D uncertain. V gave up 1 base and J gave up 9 bases, with 7 bases separating them. The CDR3 has 12 residues. CDR1 and CDR2 from the germline V gene are MNHNS and SASEGT. The CDR3 loop reads CASSEGSAEQFF. CDR3 nucleotides: TGTGCCAGCAGTGAAGGTAGTGCTGAGCAGTTCTTC.

The sample holds a few counts of this clone. The gene calls are TRBV5-6 and TRBJ1-1; 7 nucleotides line up with TRBD1. The CDR3 loop spans 15 amino acids. CDR1 SGHDT and CDR2 YYEEEE come from the germline V gene. Trimming took 2 bases from V and 0 from J; bases not matched to a gene: 4. The CDR3 loop is CASSFRQGLNTEAFF. For the CDR3, the DNA is TGTGCCAGCAGCTTCAGACAGGGCCTGAACACTGAAGCTTTCTTT.

V is TRBV12-2 and J is TRBJ2-7; the table's D call of TRBD2 was not tested on the DNA. TRBV12-2 is a documented pseudogene. CDR3 length: 13 residues. The CDR3 sequence is CASRFPGLYEQYF. The CDR3 DNA follows: TGTGCAAGTCGCTTTCCGGGACTCTACGAGCAGTACTTC.